The rows below give T cell receptor beta chains drawn from one sample of a study of spatial heterogeneity in lung cancer. TCRdb reanalysed the 5' RACE reads using MiXCR and keeps one entry per CDR3 protein. Among under 45,000 distinct CDR3 sequences, more than 6.5% were seen once, and the ten largest hold 8.5% to 10%. The sequenced sample was PBMCs, obtained at follow-up. These TCRs come from a male donor with early-stage non-small cell lung cancer. The CDR3 runs from the conserved cysteine through the conserved F or W. D genes are given only for firm matches. The size entry is marked missing in some rows and otherwise reads once, few, many or a size class.

J | V | D | size | DNA | CDR3
TRBJ1-1 | TRBV20-1 | NA | many | TGCAGTGCTAGAAAGGGAGGGTTCGGAAGGACTGAAGCTTTCTTT | CSARKGGFGRTEAFF
TRBJ2-5 | TRBV30 | NA | many | TGTGCCTGGACAGCACGGGAGACCCAGTACTTC | CAWTARETQYF
TRBJ2-3 | TRBV6-1 | TRBD2 | many | TGCGCCAGCAGTGAGGGACTAGCGGGCCTTAGCACAGATACGCAGTATTTT | CASSEGLAGLSTDTQYF
TRBJ2-5 | TRBV5-1 | TRBD2 | few | TGCGCCAGCAGCACAACTAGCGGGGGGGCAAGGGAGACCCAGTACTTC | CASSTTSGGARETQYF
TRBJ2-5 | TRBV18 | NA | many | TGTGCCAGCTCACCAGCAGGGAGCGAGACCCAGTACTTC | CASSPAGSETQYF
TRBJ2-5 | TRBV6-5 | NA | many | TGTGCCAGCGCCAGCCGACAGGAGACCCAGTACTTC | CASASRQETQYF
TRBJ1-2 | TRBV29-1 | NA | many | TGCAGCGTTGAAGACCCGGCTGCGCAGGGAGGCGAGAACACCTTC | CSVEDPAAQGGENTF
TRBJ2-2 | TRBV6-1 | TRBD1 | NA | TGTGCCAGCAGTGTTGACGGGACAGTCCATAGGATTTTT | CASSVDGTVHRIF
TRBJ2-4 | TRBV5-1 | NA | NA | TGCGCCAGTCATCTGGGGGAAGCCAAAAACATTCAGTACTTC | CASHLGEAKNIQYF
TRBJ1-1 | TRBV18 | NA | NA | TGTGCCAGCTCAGCGAGGGCAGGGGACATGAACACTGAAGCTTTCTTT | CASSARAGDMNTEAFF
TRBJ2-5 | TRBV6-5 | NA | many | TGTGCCAGCAGTCCCTCGGAAGAGACCCAGTACTTC | CASSPSEETQYF
TRBJ2-7 | TRBV10-3 | NA | few | TGTGCCATCAGTGAGGGGCTTGGGTACTCCTACGAGCAGTACTTC | CAISEGLGYSYEQYF
TRBJ1-2 | TRBV19 | TRBD1 | many | TGTGCCAGTAGTTCCCCGACAGGGTATGGCTACACCTTC | CASSSPTGYGYTF
TRBJ2-5 | TRBV7-9 | NA | NA | TGTGCCAGCAGCTTAGCAAGCCAGAACCAAGAGACCCAGTACTTC | CASSLASQNQETQYF
TRBJ2-2 | TRBV27 | NA | many | TGTGCCAGCAGTTTATACGGGTCGAACACCGGGGAGCTGTTTTTT | CASSLYGSNTGELFF
TRBJ1-5 | TRBV5-1 | TRBD1 | many | TGCGCCAGCAGTACGACAGGGGGCGCGAAGCAGCCCCAGCATTTT | CASSTTGGAKQPQHF
TRBJ2-1 | TRBV20-1 | NA | few | TGCAGTACAGTGGGCCTACGCAATGAGCAGTTCTTC | CSTVGLRNEQFF
TRBJ1-1 | TRBV25-1 | NA | few | TGTGCCAGCAGTGATTCAAGGCAGGGGTTTTTATCTGAAGCTTTCTTT | CASSDSRQGFLSEAFF
TRBJ1-2 | TRBV30 | NA | many | TGTGCCTGGAGCGTCACTAACTATGGCTACACCTTC | CAWSVTNYGYTF
TRBJ1-2 | TRBV5-6 | NA | many | TGTGCCAGCACCTTGGGGCAGTTCTATGGCTACACCTTC | CASTLGQFYGYTF
TRBJ1-1 | TRBV3-1 | NA | many | TGTGCCAGCAGCCAAGATTCTACAGGGCTGGGCACTGAAGCTTTCTTT | CASSQDSTGLGTEAFF
TRBJ2-1 | TRBV27 | TRBD1 | NA | TGTGCCAGCAGTCATGGACAGGGGGCTTGGGATGAGCAGTTCTTC | CASSHGQGAWDEQFF
TRBJ2-2 | TRBV6-5 | NA | NA | TGTGCCAGCAGTTACGGACATCCCACCGGGGAGCTGTTTTTT | CASSYGHPTGELFF